The source of this T cell receptor beta chain is a study of T cells after yellow fever vaccination. Study at large: SMART-Seq v4 Ultra Low Input prepared the low-cell-number fractions.

CDR1 and CDR2 from the germline V gene are MGHRA and YSYEKL. This CDR3 region has 17 residues. With V trimmed by 6 bases and J by 3 bases, 9 bases remained unmatched. Findings of the study overall: After the booster, 96% of CD4 and more than 75% of CD8 primary-response clones were re-detected. Though weaker, the secondary response peaked faster, on day 5 versus 15.

It was through 5'RACE template switching that TCR cDNA was made, with a universal primer site and UMIs added. Via MiXCR, TCRdb re-called the 5' RACE reads, giving one row per CDR3 protein. The table shows 95,000 to 150,000 distinct CDR3 sequences, with under 8% occurring only once. This clonotype was picked up many times. Antigen: not known. This sequence joins TRBV4-1 and TRBJ2-1, with 12 bases identical to TRBD1. The sample was CD4+ T cells sorted from PBMCs, taken more than 8 days after the first yellow fever vaccination. The receptor's source is a man aged 18 to 29 who received the YFV17D yellow fever vaccine. CDR3 residues: CASRHLRDRGLYNEQFF. In DNA, the CDR3 is TGCGCCAGCAGACACCTCCGGGACAGGGGGCTCTACAATGAGCAGTTCTTC.